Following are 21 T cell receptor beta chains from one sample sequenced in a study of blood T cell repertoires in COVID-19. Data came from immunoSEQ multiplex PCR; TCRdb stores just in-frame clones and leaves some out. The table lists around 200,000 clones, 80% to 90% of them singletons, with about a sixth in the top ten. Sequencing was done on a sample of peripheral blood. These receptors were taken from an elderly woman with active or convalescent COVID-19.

CDR3 in amino acids: CASSLGVDSQANYGYTF. The CDR3 DNA reads TGTGCCAGCAGCTTAGGGGTGGACAGCCAAGCTAACTATGGCTACACCTTC. This sequence joins TRBV7-8 and TRBJ1-2; D might be TRBD1 (6 bases). V was clipped by 1 base and J by 0 bases, with 15 bases between them. There are 17 residues in the CDR3. The germline V gene has CDR1 SGHVS and CDR2 FQNEAQ. Full variable domain (missing parts from reference TRBV7-8 and TRBJ1-2): GAGVSQSPRYKVAKRGQDVALRCDPISGHVSLFWYQQALGQGPEFLTYFQNEAQLDKSGLPSDRFFAERPEGSVSTLKIQRTQQEDSAVYLCASSLGVDSQANYGYTFGSGTRLTVV.

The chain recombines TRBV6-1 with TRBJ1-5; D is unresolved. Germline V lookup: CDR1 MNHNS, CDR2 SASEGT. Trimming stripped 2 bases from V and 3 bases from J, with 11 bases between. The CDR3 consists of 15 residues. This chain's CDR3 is CASSERGSNNQPQHF. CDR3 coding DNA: TGTGCCAGCAGTGAACGAGGGAGCAACAATCAGCCCCAGCATTTT.

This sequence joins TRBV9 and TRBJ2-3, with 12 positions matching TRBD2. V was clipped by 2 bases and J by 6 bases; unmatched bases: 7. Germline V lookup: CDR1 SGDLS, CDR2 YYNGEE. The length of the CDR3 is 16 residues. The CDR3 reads CASSVTLAGGMDTQYF. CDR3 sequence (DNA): TGTGCCAGCAGCGTGACACTAGCGGGGGGAATGGATACGCAGTATTTT.

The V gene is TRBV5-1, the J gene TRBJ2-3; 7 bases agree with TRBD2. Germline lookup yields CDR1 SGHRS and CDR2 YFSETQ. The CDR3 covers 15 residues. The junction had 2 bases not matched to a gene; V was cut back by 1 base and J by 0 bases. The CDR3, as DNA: TGCGCCAGCAGCTTGACGCGGGGGAGCACAGATACGCAGTATTTT. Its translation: CASSLTRGSTDTQYF.

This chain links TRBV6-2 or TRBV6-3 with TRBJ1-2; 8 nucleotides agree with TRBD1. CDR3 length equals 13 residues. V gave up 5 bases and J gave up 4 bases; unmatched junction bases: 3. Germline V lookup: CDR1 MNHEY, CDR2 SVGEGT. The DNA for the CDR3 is TGTGCCAGCAGTGCAGGGGGCAGCTATGGCTACACCTTC. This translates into CASSAGGSYGYTF.

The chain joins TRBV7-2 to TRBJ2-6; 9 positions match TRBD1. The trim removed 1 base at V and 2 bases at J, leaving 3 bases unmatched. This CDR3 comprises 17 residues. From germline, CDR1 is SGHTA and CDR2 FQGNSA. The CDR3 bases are TGTGCCAGCAGCTTAGAGGGACAGGGAACTGGGGCCAACGTCCTGACTTTC. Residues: CASSLEGQGTGANVLTF.

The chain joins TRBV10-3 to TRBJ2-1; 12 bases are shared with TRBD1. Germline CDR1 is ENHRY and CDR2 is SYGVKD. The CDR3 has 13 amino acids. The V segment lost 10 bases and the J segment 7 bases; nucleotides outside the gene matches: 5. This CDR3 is CATGDRGPNEQFF. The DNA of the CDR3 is TGTGCCACCGGGGACAGGGGGCCTAATGAGCAGTTCTTC.

The CDR3 region has the DNA TGTGCCAGCAGTTCTCGACAGGGATGGAACACTGAAGCTTTCTTT. This gives the protein CASSSRQGWNTEAFF. The V gene is TRBV27, the J gene TRBJ1-1; 7 nucleotides match TRBD1. The V gene end was trimmed by 4 bases and the J gene end by 1 base; junction bases not matched to a gene: 6. The CDR3 loop spans 15 amino acids. Germline V gene sequence: CDR1 MNHEY, CDR2 SMNVEV (reference sequence).

DNA for the CDR3: TGTGCCAGCAGGGTAGCGGGGGGTTTTTTGGATGAGCAGTTCTTC. Residues: CASRVAGGFLDEQFF. V and J are TRBV2 and TRBJ2-1; TRBD2 agrees at 10 bases. The CDR3 loop spans 15 amino acids. The trim removed 6 bases at V and 8 bases at J, leaving 10 bases unmatched. Germline-derived CDR1 and CDR2 are SNHLY and FYNNEI.

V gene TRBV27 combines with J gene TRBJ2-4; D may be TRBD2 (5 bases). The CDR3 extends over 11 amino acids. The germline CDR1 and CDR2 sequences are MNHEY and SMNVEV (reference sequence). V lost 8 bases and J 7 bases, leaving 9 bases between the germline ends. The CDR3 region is CASPPGNIQYF. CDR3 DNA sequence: TGTGCCAGCCCTCCGGGGAACATTCAGTACTTC.

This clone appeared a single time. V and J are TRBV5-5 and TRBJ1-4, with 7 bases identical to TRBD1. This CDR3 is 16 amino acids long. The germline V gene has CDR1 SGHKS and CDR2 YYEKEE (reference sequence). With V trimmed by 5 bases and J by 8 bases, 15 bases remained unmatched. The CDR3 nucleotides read TGTGCCAGCAGTTATCAGGGGGGAGGATCGCGAGAAAAACTGTTTTTT. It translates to CASSYQGGGSREKLFF. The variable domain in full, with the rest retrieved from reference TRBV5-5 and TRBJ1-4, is DAGVTQSPTHLIKTRGQQVTLRCSPISGHKSVSWYQQVLGQGPQFIFQYYEKEERGRGNFPDRFSARQFPNYSSELNVNALLLGDSALYLCASSYQGGGSREKLFFGSGTQLSVL.

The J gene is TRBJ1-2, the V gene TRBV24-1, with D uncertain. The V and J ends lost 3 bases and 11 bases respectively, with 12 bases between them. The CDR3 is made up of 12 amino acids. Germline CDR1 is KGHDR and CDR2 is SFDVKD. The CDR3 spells CATSDNSYTYTF. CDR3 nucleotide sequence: TGTGCCACCAGTGATAACTCATATACTTACACCTTC.

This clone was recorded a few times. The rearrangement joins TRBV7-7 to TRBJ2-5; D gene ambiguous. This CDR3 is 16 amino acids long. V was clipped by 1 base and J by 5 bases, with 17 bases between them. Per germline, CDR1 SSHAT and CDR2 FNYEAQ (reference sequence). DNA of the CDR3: TGTGCCAGCAGCTTAGAAACCACTCTCAACTCGGAGACCCAGTACTTC. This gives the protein CASSLETTLNSETQYF.

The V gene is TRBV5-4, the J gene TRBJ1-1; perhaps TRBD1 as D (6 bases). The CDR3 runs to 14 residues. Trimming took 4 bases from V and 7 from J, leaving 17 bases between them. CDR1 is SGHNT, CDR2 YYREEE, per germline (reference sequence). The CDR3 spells CASSRGQRNGEAFF. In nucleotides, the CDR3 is TGTGCCAGCAGCCGCGGACAGAGGAATGGTGAAGCTTTCTTT.

CDR3 amino acids: CASSPGFERAEAFF. CDR3 bases: TGTGCCAGCTCACCAGGATTCGAACGGGCTGAAGCTTTCTTT. The V and J genes are TRBV18 and TRBJ1-1; no clear D gene. CDR1 and CDR2 from the germline V gene are KGHSH and LQKENI. With 2 bases removed from V and 6 bases from J, the gap between germline ends came to 13 bases. The CDR3 spans 14 residues.

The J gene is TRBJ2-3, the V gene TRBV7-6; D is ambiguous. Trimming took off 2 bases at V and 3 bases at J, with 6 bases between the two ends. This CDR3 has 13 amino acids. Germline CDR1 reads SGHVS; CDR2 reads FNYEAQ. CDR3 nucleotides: TGTGCCAGCAGCTTAACTAATACAGATACGCAGTATTTT. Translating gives CASSLTNTDTQYF.

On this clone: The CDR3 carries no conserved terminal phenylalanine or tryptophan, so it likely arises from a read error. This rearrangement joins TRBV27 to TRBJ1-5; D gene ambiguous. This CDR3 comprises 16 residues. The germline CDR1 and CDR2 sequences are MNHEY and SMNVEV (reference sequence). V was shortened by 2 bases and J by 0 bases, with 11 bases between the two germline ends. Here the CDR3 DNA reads TGTGCCAGCAGTTTAGTGGGAGAATATAGCAATCAGCCCCAGCATCTT. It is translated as CASSLVGEYSNQPQHL.

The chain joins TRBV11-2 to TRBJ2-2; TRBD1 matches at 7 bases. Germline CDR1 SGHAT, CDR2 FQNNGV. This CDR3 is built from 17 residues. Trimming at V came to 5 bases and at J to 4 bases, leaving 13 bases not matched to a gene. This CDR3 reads CASSLPTTRDSTGELFF. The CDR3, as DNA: TGTGCCAGCAGCCTCCCGACTACCCGGGACAGCACCGGGGAGCTGTTTTTT.

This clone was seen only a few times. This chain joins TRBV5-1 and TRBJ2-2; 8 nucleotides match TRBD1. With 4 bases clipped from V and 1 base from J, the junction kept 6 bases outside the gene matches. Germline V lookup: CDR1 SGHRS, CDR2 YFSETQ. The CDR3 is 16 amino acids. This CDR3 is CASSEQGGQNTGELFF. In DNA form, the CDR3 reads TGCGCCAGCAGCGAACAGGGGGGACAGAACACCGGGGAGCTGTTTTTT. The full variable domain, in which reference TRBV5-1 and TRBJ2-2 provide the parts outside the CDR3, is KAGVTQTPRYLIKTRGQQVTLSCSPISGHRSVSWYQQTPGQGLQFLFEYFSETQRNKGNFPGRFSGRQFSNSRSEMNVSTLELGDSALYLCASSEQGGQNTGELFFGEGSRLTVL.

In nucleotides, the CDR3 is TGTGCCACCAGTGATTTAGCCGGGACAGGGGTGCACGAGCAGTACTTC. Its protein is CATSDLAGTGVHEQYF. The rearrangement links TRBV24-1 to TRBJ2-7; 10 nucleotides align to TRBD1. V trimming: 1 base; J trimming: 5 bases; junction bases outside the gene matches: 7. Germline CDR1 KGHDR, CDR2 SFDVKD. There are 16 residues in the CDR3.

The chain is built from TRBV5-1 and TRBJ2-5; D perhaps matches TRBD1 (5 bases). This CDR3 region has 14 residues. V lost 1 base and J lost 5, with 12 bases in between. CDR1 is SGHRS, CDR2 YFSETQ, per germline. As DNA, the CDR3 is TGCGCCAGCAGCTTGTCAGGGTTCGGGGAGACCCAGTACTTC. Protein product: CASSLSGFGETQYF.